The 26 T cell receptor beta chains below were found in one sample sequenced in a study of blood T cell repertoires in COVID-19. Profiling relied on immunoSEQ multiplex PCR, and the TCRdb table lists in-frame clones only, not all of them. This table has hundreds of thousands of clones, roughly 90% appearing once. The sample comprised PBMCs or T cells enriched from blood (not recorded which). All receptors derive from a man aged 55 to 70 who had recovered from COVID-19.

The rearrangement joins TRBV3-1 (or the pseudogene TRBV3-2) to TRBJ1-2, with 7 bases matching TRBD1. J was trimmed by 5 bases and V by 8 bases; bases with no gene match: 5. The CDR3 totals 12 residues. The V gene's germline CDR1 is LGHDT and CDR2 YNNKEL (reference sequence). As DNA, the CDR3 is TGTGCCAGCCAAAACAGGGGATATGGCTACACCTTC. The encoded protein is CASQNRGYGYTF.

V gene TRBV10-3 combines with J gene TRBJ2-5, with 12 nucleotides matching TRBD2. The CDR3 consists of 14 residues. Looked up from germline, CDR1 is ENHRY and CDR2 is SYGVKD. J was trimmed by 12 bases and V by 3 bases; bases with no gene match: 8. CDR3 DNA sequence: TGTGCCATCAGTGATCGGACTAGCGGGGCCCGAGAGTACTTC. Translated: CAISDRTSGAREYF.

This chain joins TRBV6-5 and TRBJ2-2; D perhaps matches TRBD1 (6 bases). Germline CDR1 and CDR2: MNHEY and SVGAGI. Trimming pared 4 bases from V and 3 bases from J, leaving 12 bases between. There are 15 residues in the CDR3. CDR3 bases: TGTGCCAGCAGTTTGGGGGACACATACACCGGGGAGCTGTTTTTT. It specifies CASSLGDTYTGELFF.

This chain links TRBV9 with TRBJ1-2, with 10 bases fitting TRBD1. V gave up 4 bases and J gave up 2 bases; unmatched junction bases: 5. There are 15 residues in the CDR3. CDR1 and CDR2 (germline): SGDLS, YYNGEE. CDR3 sequence: CASSRSGQGNYGYTF. For the CDR3, the DNA is TGTGCCAGCAGCAGGTCGGGACAGGGGAACTATGGCTACACCTTC.

The chain has TRBV6-5 and TRBJ1-2, with 8 bases identical to TRBD1. This CDR3 has 14 residues. The trim removed 4 bases at V and 10 bases at J, leaving 11 bases unmatched. Germline V CDR1 and CDR2: MNHEY, SVGAGI. This CDR3 reads CASSSPTGAPLYTF. The CDR3 nucleotides are TGTGCCAGCAGTTCCCCGACAGGGGCGCCCCTCTACACCTTC.

V gene TRBV9 combines with J gene TRBJ2-1, with 7 bases aligning to TRBD2. Germline V gene data show CDR1 as SGDLS and CDR2 as YYNGEE. The CDR3 sequence is 14 residues long. The V and J ends lost 4 bases and 8 bases, in that order; junction bases with no gene match: 9. The CDR3 loop reads CASSPRLAKYEQFF. CDR3 DNA: TGTGCCAGCAGCCCTCGACTAGCTAAGTATGAGCAGTTCTTC.

V and J are TRBV7-6 and TRBJ2-7; tentative D call: TRBD2 (5 bases). The CDR3 runs to 13 residues. Germline V CDR1 and CDR2: SGHVS, FNYEAQ. V was shortened by 1 base and J by 3 bases, with 7 bases between the two germline ends. The chain's CDR3 is CASSLDTSYEQYF. In nucleotides, the CDR3 is TGTGCCAGCAGCTTAGATACTAGCTACGAGCAGTACTTC.

This chain links TRBV7-8 with TRBJ2-7; no definite D call. The CDR3 consists of 13 residues. V was trimmed by 5 bases and J by 4 bases, leaving 12 bases between them. Germline values: CDR1 SGHVS, CDR2 FQNEAQ. CDR3 bases: TGTGCCAGCAGCACACCTCCCAAGTACGAGCAGTACTTC. Amino acid sequence: CASSTPPKYEQYF.

This clone was picked up a small number of times. The chain uses TRBV9 and TRBJ2-1, with D maybe TRBD1 (5 bases). Per the germline V gene, CDR1 is SGDLS and CDR2 is YYNGEE. This CDR3 has 15 residues. V lost 0 bases and J 8 bases, leaving 15 bases between the germline ends. CDR3 sequence: CASSVAPQGLDEQFF. CDR3 bases: TGTGCCAGCAGCGTAGCCCCGCAGGGATTGGATGAGCAGTTCTTC.

The chain links TRBV27 to TRBJ2-1; tentative D call: TRBD1 (5 bases). Germline values: CDR1 MNHEY, CDR2 SMNVEV (reference sequence). V shed 5 bases and J shed 14 bases, with 16 bases lying between them. The CDR3 sequence is 12 residues long. CDR3 bases: TGTGCCAGCAGTGCAACGGACAAAAGGGAGTTCTTC. Amino acid sequence: CASSATDKREFF.

This sequence joins TRBV5-1 and TRBJ1-2, with 9 bases that match TRBD1. V trimming: 4 bases; J trimming: 4 bases; junction bases outside the gene matches: 14. CDR1 and CDR2 from the germline V gene are SGHRS and YFSETQ. The CDR3 loop spans 17 amino acids. CDR3 sequence: CASSRTPQTGGSYGYTF. DNA of the CDR3: TGCGCCAGCAGCAGGACCCCGCAGACAGGGGGAAGCTATGGCTACACCTTC. The variable domain in full, with the rest retrieved from reference TRBV5-1 and TRBJ1-2, is KAGVTQTPRYLIKTRGQQVTLSCSPISGHRSVSWYQQTPGQGLQFLFEYFSETQRNKGNFPGRFSGRQFSNSRSEMNVSTLELGDSALYLCASSRTPQTGGSYGYTFGSGTRLTVV.

This clone was seen once. This chain links TRBV3-1 (or the pseudogene TRBV3-2) with TRBJ1-3; D may be TRBD1 (5 bases). Trimming cost V 1 base and J 3 bases, with 10 bases left between them. Germline-derived CDR1 and CDR2 are LGHDT and YNNKEL (reference sequence). This CDR3 spans 15 amino acids. CDR3 region: CASSQASGGGNTIYF. The CDR3 nucleotides read TGTGCCAGCAGCCAAGCCTCCGGGGGTGGAAACACCATATATTTT.

The rearrangement joins TRBV11-3 to TRBJ2-1, with 14 bases identical to TRBD2. CDR3 length: 16 residues. Germline assignment: CDR1 SGHNT and CDR2 YENEEA. V trimming: 1 base; J trimming: 4 bases; junction bases outside the gene matches: 0. The CDR3 loop is CASSLGTSGRYNEQFF. CDR3 bases: TGTGCCAGCAGCTTAGGGACTAGCGGGAGGTACAATGAGCAGTTCTTC.

The sample holds a few counts of this clone. V and J are TRBV6-5 and TRBJ2-5; TRBD1 is a possible D gene (6 bases). V was pared by 6 bases and J by 4 bases, with 18 bases between. The CDR3 is 15 residues long. In germline, CDR1 is MNHEY, CDR2 SVGAGI. Here the CDR3 reads CASRRGGTGIETQYF. The CDR3 DNA reads TGTGCCAGCAGGAGGGGCGGTACAGGGATAGAGACCCAGTACTTC.

This rearrangement joins TRBV3-1 (or the pseudogene TRBV3-2) to TRBJ2-2, with D maybe TRBD2 (6 bases). Per germline, CDR1 LGHDT and CDR2 YNNKEL (reference sequence). V shed 1 base and J shed 4 bases, with 13 bases lying between them. The CDR3 runs 16 residues. CDR3 loop: CASSQGQGGTTGELFF. The CDR3 bases are TGTGCCAGCAGCCAAGGCCAGGGCGGGACCACCGGGGAGCTGTTTTTT.

The chain carries TRBV18 and TRBJ2-3, with D possibly matching TRBD2 (5 bases). The V end was cut by 5 bases, the J end by 0 bases, with 12 bases between. Germline V gene data show CDR1 as KGHSH and CDR2 as LQKENI. CDR3 length: 15 residues. The CDR3 region has the DNA TGTGCCAGCTCAGACGGGAAGTCTAGCACAGATACGCAGTATTTT. Encoded protein: CASSDGKSSTDTQYF.

The V and J genes are TRBV12-5 and TRBJ1-5; maybe TRBD1 (5 bases). CDR1 is LGHNT, CDR2 FRNRAP, per germline. There are 15 residues in the CDR3. Trimming left V 0 bases short and J 7 bases short, with 13 bases between. CDR3 nucleotides: TGTGCTAGTGGTTTGGTGGATGGGGGGGGACAGCCCCAGCATTTT. Its translation is CASGLVDGGGQPQHF. Together with reference TRBV12-5 and TRBJ1-5, the CDR3 gives the full variable domain: DARVTQTPRHKVTEMGQEVTMRCQPILGHNTVFWYRQTMMQGLELLAYFRNRAPLDDSGMPKDRFSAEMPDATLATLKIQPSEPRDSAVYFCASGLVDGGGQPQHFGDGTRLSIL.

This rearrangement joins TRBV27 to TRBJ2-7; 8 bases are a match to TRBD2. Losses at the gene ends were 5 bases for V and 6 bases for J; bases not matched to a gene: 9. The CDR3 extends over 14 amino acids. The V gene's germline CDR1 is MNHEY and CDR2 SMNVEV (reference sequence). The CDR3 protein is CASSKREQRREQYF. The CDR3, as DNA: TGTGCCAGCAGTAAGCGGGAGCAGAGGCGCGAGCAGTACTTC.

This clone was recorded once. The chain employs TRBV5-6 and TRBJ2-2; 8 bases map to TRBD2. The CDR3 spans 17 residues. Germline CDR1 is SGHDT and CDR2 is YYEEEE. V gave up 4 bases and J gave up 2 bases; unmatched junction bases: 10. The CDR3 sequence: CASSRLGLDLNTGELFF. The CDR3 nucleotides read TGTGCCAGCAGCAGATTGGGACTAGACCTCAACACCGGGGAGCTGTTTTTT. Variable domain in full (rest from reference TRBV5-6 and TRBJ2-2): DAGVTQSPTHLIKTRGQQVTLRCSPKSGHDTVSWYQQALGQGPQFIFQYYEEEERQRGNFPDRFSGHQFPNYSSELNVNALLLGDSALYLCASSRLGLDLNTGELFFGEGSRLTVL.

This clone appeared once. V and J are TRBV3-1 (or the pseudogene TRBV3-2) and TRBJ1-3; D remains ambiguous. The CDR3 extends over 14 amino acids. The V gene's germline CDR1 is LGHDT and CDR2 YNNKEL (reference sequence). Trimming took off 4 bases at V and 4 bases at J, with 11 bases between the two ends. This chain's CDR3 is CASSPPVVGNTIYF. In DNA form, the CDR3 reads TGTGCCAGCAGCCCACCGGTTGTGGGAAACACCATATATTTT.

The gene calls are TRBV7-9 and TRBJ2-1; maybe TRBD1 (6 bases). With 1 base removed from V and 3 bases from J, the gap between germline ends came to 13 bases. Germline V gene sequence: CDR1 SEHNR, CDR2 FQNEAQ (reference sequence). There are 16 residues in the CDR3. The CDR3 loop reads CASSLDLGAYYNEQFF. The CDR3 coding sequence is TGTGCCAGCAGCTTAGATTTGGGGGCTTACTACAATGAGCAGTTCTTC.

This chain connects TRBV13 to TRBJ2-5, with 12 bases that match TRBD1. CDR3 length: 15 amino acids. The V gene end was trimmed by 5 bases and the J gene end by 4 bases; junction bases not matched to a gene: 5. Per the germline V gene, CDR1 is PRHDT and CDR2 is FYEKMQ (reference sequence). CDR3 amino acids: CASSRDRGQVETQYF. The CDR3 DNA follows: TGTGCCAGCAGCCGGGACAGGGGGCAAGTAGAGACCCAGTACTTC. Supplemented by reference TRBV13 and TRBJ2-5, the full variable domain reads AAGVIQSPRHLIKEKRETATLKCYPIPRHDTVYWYQQGPGQDPQFLISFYEKMQSDKGSIPDRFSAQQFSDYHSELNMSSLELGDSALYFCASSRDRGQVETQYFGPGTRLLVL.

The chain couples TRBV18 to TRBJ2-2; D unclear. Trimming took off 5 bases at V and 0 bases at J, with 16 bases between the two ends. CDR3 length: 17 amino acids. The V gene's germline CDR1 is KGHSH and CDR2 LQKENI. The CDR3 nucleotides are TGTGCCAGCTCAGATAATGCTTGGGCCGCGAACACCGGGGAGCTGTTTTTT. Translated: CASSDNAWAANTGELFF. Drawing the rest from reference TRBV18 and TRBJ2-2, the complete variable domain is NAGVMQNPRHLVRRRGQEARLRCSPMKGHSHVYWYRQLPEEGLKFMVYLQKENIIDESGMPKERFSAEFPKEGPSILRIQQVVRGDSAAYFCASSDNAWAANTGELFFGEGSRLTVL.

The chain employs TRBV30 and TRBJ2-1, with TRBD2 matching 7 bases. This CDR3 is built from 15 residues. Germline V CDR1 and CDR2: GTSNPN, SVGIG (reference sequence). V lost 5 bases to trimming and J lost 4 bases; unmatched junction nucleotides: 11. The CDR3 nucleotides read TGTGCCTGGGAGGGCGGGAGACCCCCGTACAATGAGCAGTTCTTC. As protein: CAWEGGRPPYNEQFF.

This clone appeared once. This chain uses TRBV19 with TRBJ2-5, with D possibly TRBD2 on 5 matching bases. Germline CDR1 LNHDA, CDR2 SQIVND (reference sequence). CDR3 size: 13 residues. Trimming removed 3 bases at V and 8 bases at J, with 13 bases between. The CDR3 protein is CASSIGLGNTQYF. The CDR3, as DNA: TGTGCCAGTAGTATTGGACTGGGTAATACCCAGTACTTC. The full variable domain, rest sourced from reference TRBV19 and TRBJ2-5, is DGGITQSPKYLFRKEGQNVTLSCEQNLNHDAMYWYRQDPGQGLRLIYYSQIVNDFQKGDIAEGYSVSREKKESFPLTVTSAQKNPTAFYLCASSIGLGNTQYFGPGTRLLVL.

The CDR3: CSVGTGTGTGETQYF. The CDR3 coding sequence is TGCAGCGTTGGGACCGGGACAGGGACCGGGGAGACCCAGTACTTC. The chain uses TRBV29-1 and TRBJ2-5; TRBD1 aligns across 9 bases. J was trimmed by 5 bases and V by 4 bases; bases with no gene match: 11. Germline values: CDR1 SQVTM, CDR2 ANQGSEA. There are 15 residues in the CDR3. Based on the CDR3 plus reference TRBV29-1 and TRBJ2-5, the full variable domain is SAVISQKPSRDICQRGTSLTIQCQVDSQVTMMFWYRQQPGQSLTLIATANQGSEATYESGFVIDKFPISRPNLTFSTLTVSNMSPEDSSIYLCSVGTGTGTGETQYFGPGTRLLVL.